Below, 20 T cell receptor beta chains from the same sample are listed, as sequenced in a study of early T cells in non-severe SARS-CoV-2 infection. TCRdb used MiXCR to reprocess the 5' RACE reads, holding one entry per CDR3 protein. Of over 80,000 distinct CDR3 sequences listed, approximately 12% are singletons. The sample in question was whole blood, obtained at baseline. The receptors originated from an adult who was a healthcare worker with PCR-confirmed SARS-CoV-2 infection or an uninfected control (not recorded which).

The gene calls are TRBV20-1 and TRBJ2-7; D is possibly TRBD1 or TRBD2 (5 bases each). CDR3 length: 15 amino acids. The germline V and J ends were trimmed by 3 bases and 0 bases, with 15 bases remaining between them. Germline V gives CDR1 DFQATT, CDR2 SNEGSKA (reference sequence). The CDR3 region is CSARNGKGSSYEQYF. DNA for the CDR3: TGCAGTGCTAGGAACGGGAAGGGGAGCTCCTACGAGCAGTACTTC.

J is TRBJ1-2 and V is TRBV10-2; D is ambiguous. The CDR3 contains 14 residues. V lost 6 bases to trimming and J lost 4 bases, with 15 bases between them. CDR1 and CDR2 (germline): WSHSY, SAAADI. DNA of the CDR3: TGCGCCAGCAGGGATTTACAGTTCTCCTATGGCTACACCTTC. Translating gives CASRDLQFSYGYTF.

This clonotype showed up just a few times. The chain has TRBV20-1 and TRBJ2-7; 9 nucleotides align to TRBD2. The CDR3 covers 14 residues. J was trimmed by 4 bases and V by 5 bases; bases with no gene match: 9. Germline CDR1 is DFQATT and CDR2 is SNEGSKA (reference sequence). CDR3 protein: CSALAGLPNYEQYF. CDR3 in DNA: TGCAGTGCTCTAGCGGGACTTCCGAATTACGAGCAGTACTTC.

By sample share, this clonotype is medium-sized. The chain uses TRBV7-2 and TRBJ2-7; D is perhaps TRBD2 (7 bases). Germline assignment: CDR1 SGHTA and CDR2 FQGNSA. The V end lost 5 bases, the J end lost 3 bases, and 17 bases lay between the germline ends. This CDR3 has 15 amino acids. DNA of the CDR3: TGTGCCAGCAGCATCGGACTGGGAGGGGGCTACGAGCAGTACTTC. Encoded protein: CASSIGLGGGYEQYF.

V usage is TRBV18 and J usage is TRBJ1-1, with D possibly being TRBD1 (5 bases). Looked up from germline, CDR1 is KGHSH and CDR2 is LQKENI. The CDR3 is made up of 13 amino acids. V was trimmed by 6 bases and J by 3 bases, leaving 11 bases between them. CDR3 sequence: CASSQGRDTEAFF. The CDR3 DNA reads as TGTGCCAGCTCCCAGGGACGGGACACTGAAGCTTTCTTT.

The CDR3 DNA reads as TGCGCCAGCAGCCAGTCCCAGCTCGGGGAGCTGTTTTTT. It translates to CASSQSQLGELFF. This rearrangement joins TRBV4-1 to TRBJ2-2; the D is unclear. CDR3 length equals 13 residues. Per germline, CDR1 MGHRA and CDR2 YSYEKL. The V end was cut by 3 bases, the J end by 7 bases, with 9 bases between.

Only a few counts were recorded for this clonotype. The V gene is TRBV7-8, the J gene TRBJ2-3; the D is unclear. The ends were cut back, 6 bases at V and 0 bases at J, with 13 bases in the middle. In germline, CDR1 is SGHVS, CDR2 FQNEAQ. This CDR3 contains 15 residues. The CDR3 spells CASSYGRLSTDTQYF. CDR3 nucleotide sequence: TGTGCCAGCAGTTATGGACGTCTTAGCACAGATACGCAGTATTTT.

This clonotype was found many times. The V gene is TRBV2, the J gene TRBJ1-2; perhaps TRBD1 as D (6 bases). Trimming left V 0 bases short and J 2 bases short, with 7 bases between. The CDR3 consists of 14 residues. CDR1 is SNHLY, CDR2 FYNNEI, per germline. The DNA for the CDR3 is TGTGCCAGCAGTGAAGCCACAGGGAACTATGGCTACACCTTC. Translating it yields CASSEATGNYGYTF.

This clonotype was counted between two and nine times. The chain links TRBV5-6 to TRBJ1-1; TRBD1 agrees at 9 bases. The germline CDR1 and CDR2 sequences are SGHDT and YYEEEE. The CDR3 is 11 residues long. V shed 6 bases, J shed 11 bases, and the junction held 5 bases outside the gene matches. CDR3 sequence: CASTRDRDAFF. The DNA for the CDR3 is TGTGCCAGCACCCGGGACAGGGATGCTTTCTTT.

The genes are TRBV29-1 and TRBJ2-5, with 9 bases fitting TRBD1. V lost 7 bases, J lost 4 bases, and 4 bases stayed unmatched. CDR1 is SQVTM, CDR2 ANQGSEA, per germline. The CDR3 is 12 residues long. The CDR3 DNA reads as TGCAGCGCAGGGACAGGGACAGAGACCCAGTACTTC. Encoded protein: CSAGTGTETQYF.

This clonotype was seen more than once but under ten times. The chain is built from TRBV10-3 and TRBJ1-4; unclear D gene. Between the trimmed V and J ends, which lost 3 bases and 8 bases, there was a span of 10 bases. Per the germline V gene, CDR1 is ENHRY and CDR2 is SYGVKD. CDR3 length equals 13 residues. The CDR3 DNA follows: TGTGCCATCAGTGAACCAAACGGAGAAAAACTGTTTTTT. It codes for CAISEPNGEKLFF.

This clonotype was recorded many times. This sequence joins TRBV11-2 and TRBJ2-7; D possibly corresponds to TRBD2 (6 bases). Germline CDR1 is SGHAT and CDR2 is FQNNGV. The CDR3 is 16 amino acids. V lost 4 bases and J lost 4, with 20 bases in between. The CDR3 nucleotides read TGTGCCAGCAGCTCCCTGAGAGGAGGGACGCGGTACGAGCAGTACTTC. The encoded protein is CASSSLRGGTRYEQYF.

This clonotype was found many times. The CDR3 bases are TGCGCCAGCAGCTTGGCAGGACAGTTGTACAATGAGCAGTTCTTC. Its protein is CASSLAGQLYNEQFF. J is TRBJ2-1 and V is TRBV5-1, with D maybe TRBD1 (6 bases). The V and J ends lost 0 bases and 4 bases respectively, with 11 bases between them. The CDR3 totals 15 residues. The germline gives CDR1 SGHRS, CDR2 YFSETQ.

The chain employs TRBV4-1 and TRBJ1-2; D is ambiguous. Germline CDR1 MGHRA, CDR2 YSYEKL. Deletions cut 0 bases from V and 0 bases from J, with 11 bases between. This CDR3 contains 16 residues. The CDR3 bases are TGCGCCAGCAGCCAAGATCCCGGACGGGCTAACTATGGCTACACCTTC. It encodes CASSQDPGRANYGYTF.

This clonotype came up many times. The chain couples TRBV5-1 to TRBJ2-1; 8 bases match TRBD1. CDR3 length: 14 residues. Germline assignment: CDR1 SGHRS and CDR2 YFSETQ. The junction had 1 base not matched to a gene; V was cut back by 5 bases and J by 0 bases. The CDR3 protein is CASSTGGSYNEQFF. DNA of the CDR3: TGCGCCAGCAGTACAGGGGGCTCCTACAATGAGCAGTTCTTC.

This sequence joins TRBV28 and TRBJ1-6; maybe TRBD1 (5 bases). The CDR3 has 18 amino acids. Germline-derived CDR1 and CDR2 are MDHEN and SYDVKM. The V gene lost 3 bases and the J gene lost 6 bases, with 21 bases spanning the gap. The CDR3: CASSFSRLGTAFNSPLHF. The DNA of the CDR3 is TGTGCCAGCAGTTTTTCGCGGCTCGGGACGGCATTTAATTCACCCCTCCACTTT. Variable domain in full (rest from reference TRBV28 and TRBJ1-6): DVKVTQSSRYLVKRTGEKVFLECVQDMDHENMFWYRQDPGLGLRLIYFSYDVKMKEKGDIPEGYSVSREKKERFSLILESASTNQTSMYLCASSFSRLGTAFNSPLHFGNGTRLTVT.

This rearrangement joins TRBV5-5 to TRBJ2-5; 11 bases line up with TRBD2. V lost 0 bases, J lost 5 bases, and 12 bases stayed unmatched. CDR1 is SGHKS and CDR2 is YYEKEE in the germline V gene (reference sequence). The CDR3 runs to 18 residues. Here the CDR3 reads CASSLGRVLAGDLETQYF. DNA for the CDR3: TGTGCCAGCAGCTTGGGAAGAGTACTAGCGGGGGACCTGGAGACCCAGTACTTC.

This clonotype has a handful of counts. The chain couples TRBV5-4 to TRBJ1-3; maybe TRBD1 (6 bases). The CDR3 runs to 14 residues. Trimming stripped 4 bases from V and 2 bases from J, with 10 bases between. CDR1 is SGHNT, CDR2 YYREEE, per germline (reference sequence). This chain's CDR3 is CASSLQGAGNTIYF. CDR3 in DNA: TGTGCCAGCAGCCTACAGGGCGCTGGAAACACCATATATTTT.

The chain recombines TRBV29-1 with TRBJ1-1; no firm D call. Trimming pared 7 bases from V and 5 bases from J, leaving 26 bases between. CDR1 SQVTM and CDR2 ANQGSEA come from the germline V gene. The CDR3 consists of 16 residues. CDR3 coding DNA: TGCAGCGGGAGGGTTCCCATCGGCAGCATCTGGACTGAAGCTTTCTTT. This translates into CSGRVPIGSIWTEAFF.

This chain connects TRBV7-2 to TRBJ2-5, with 8 bases lining up with TRBD1. This CDR3 has 15 amino acids. Germline CDR1 reads SGHTA; CDR2 reads FQGNSA. V lost 3 bases to trimming and J lost 5 bases; unmatched junction nucleotides: 8. The DNA for the CDR3 is TGTGCCAGCAGCTTGGACAGGGAATTTTCGGAGACCCAGTACTTC. This sequence encodes CASSLDREFSETQYF.